This T cell receptor beta chain was sequenced in a study of T cell responses to AZD1222 COVID-19 vaccine. Profiling relied on immunoSEQ multiplex PCR, and the TCRdb table lists in-frame clones only, not all of them. The data contain about 150,000 clones, approximately 91% of them seen just once; the ten biggest clones take up about 4%. Germline CDR1 reads SGHRS; CDR2 reads YFSETQ. V dropped 0 bases and J dropped 1 base, with 7 bases sitting between them. This CDR3 has 14 amino acids. The V gene is TRBV5-1, the J gene TRBJ1-1; D remains ambiguous. Sequencing used peripheral blood, obtained 28 days after the second AZD1222 dose. This clonotype was obtained from an adult who received the AZD1222 COVID-19 vaccine. CDR3 DNA sequence: TGCGCCAGCAGCTTGGAAGGATCGAACACTGAAGCTTTCTTT. Its protein product is CASSLEGSNTEAFF.